This T cell receptor beta chain was captured by sequencing in a study of T cells in Graves' hyperthyroidism and ophthalmopathy. Study results and caveats: Before onset, ophthalmopathy was predicted by the model a median around 6 months earlier.

Researchers took RNA transcripts and amplified the TCR beta CDR3 regions from them. Carried out on the TCR CDR3, a first-round RT-PCR used the HTBI primer set. A single record per CDR3 protein comes from TCRdb applying MiXCR to the multiplex PCR reads. Of about 700,000 distinct CDR3 sequences listed, approximately 14% are singletons. This clonotype was observed a handful of times. Its antigen is still unknown. This TCR was sampled from a woman between 18 and 29 years old with Graves' hyperthyroidism. The specimen sequenced was blood.

CDR3 nucleotide sequence: TGTGCCATCAATCGGAGGGACAAGAACACCGGGGAGCTGTTTTTT. Translated: CAINRRDKNTGELFF. V and J are TRBV10-3 and TRBJ2-2; D tentatively fits TRBD1 or TRBD2 (6 bases each). CDR1 is ENHRY, CDR2 SYGVKD, per germline. There are 15 residues in the CDR3. Trimming took 7 bases from V and 1 from J, leaving 13 bases between them.